Below, 15 T cell receptor beta chains from the same sample are listed, as sequenced in a study of molecular identifiers for immune sequencing clone quantification. A single record per CDR3 protein comes from TCRdb applying MiXCR to the PCR reads. Here the sample spans about 36,000 distinct CDR3 sequences, roughly 20% being singletons. The material sequenced was naive CD8+ T cells from blood, with Jurkat cell RNA spiked in. Indicated subset: FACS-sorted CD8+CD4-CCR7+CD45RA+ naive T cells. All receptors come from a human donor in good health. Some libraries in this study had Jurkat cell RNA spiked in.

In its sample, this clonotype ranks as medium-sized. The rearrangement links TRBV4-3 to TRBJ2-7; possibly TRBD2 for D (5 bases). The ends were cut back, 0 bases at V and 6 bases at J, with 12 bases in the middle. Germline V gene lookup returns CDR1 LGHNA and CDR2 YSLEER. This CDR3 is built from 14 residues. CDR3 sequence: CASSQEGEGAEQYF. CDR3 nucleotides: TGCGCCAGCAGCCAAGAAGGTGAGGGAGCCGAGCAGTACTTC.

Concerning this clonotype itself: One junction end does not reproduce the germline sequence, and a read error may be involved. The chain joins TRBV28 to TRBJ1-5; D gene uncertain. The V gene's germline CDR1 is MDHEN and CDR2 SYDVKM. The length of the CDR3 is 13 residues. CDR3: CVSSLFGDQPQHF. The CDR3 DNA is TGTGTCAGCAGTTTATTTGGCGATCAGCCCCAGCATTTT.

The chain employs TRBV28 and TRBJ1-5; D not resolved. Germline V gene data show CDR1 as MDHEN and CDR2 as SYDVKM. The CDR3 consists of 15 residues. V was shortened by 6 bases and J by 2 bases, with 14 bases between the two germline ends. CDR3 protein: CASRKQILGNQPQHF. The CDR3 DNA follows: TGTGCCAGCAGAAAACAGATTCTTGGCAATCAGCCCCAGCATTTT.

The table lists this clonotype with many counts. The gene calls are TRBV7-9 and TRBJ2-3, with D unclear. Germline values: CDR1 SEHNR, CDR2 FQNEAQ (reference sequence). With 2 bases removed from V and 6 bases from J, the gap between germline ends came to 6 bases. The CDR3 covers 12 residues. In DNA form, the CDR3 reads TGTGCCAGCAGCTTACAGCCGGATACGCAGTATTTT. Translating gives CASSLQPDTQYF.

This clonotype was counted a few times. J is TRBJ2-5 and V is TRBV6-1; a possible D gene is TRBD2 (5 bases). V was shortened by 6 bases and J by 5 bases, with 25 bases between the two germline ends. Per the germline V gene, CDR1 is MNHNS and CDR2 is SASEGT. The CDR3 sequence is 17 residues long. The CDR3 bases are TGTGCCAGCAGAGACCGCCCTAGAGCAGAGGGATGGGAGACCCAGTACTTC. Encoded protein: CASRDRPRAEGWETQYF.

V is TRBV7-6 and J is TRBJ2-3; D remains unclear. The CDR3 has 14 amino acids. V was cut by 2 bases and J by 0 bases, with 6 bases left in between. Germline V gene data show CDR1 as SGHVS and CDR2 as FNYEAQ. The CDR3 DNA reads as TGTGCCAGCAGCTTACGGCAGAGCACAGATACGCAGTATTTT. Residues: CASSLRQSTDTQYF.

This clonotype was detected ten times or more. This chain links TRBV14 with TRBJ2-3; 11 bases are a match to TRBD2. CDR1 and CDR2 from the germline V gene are SGHDN and FVKESK. The CDR3 runs 17 residues. J gave up 5 bases and V 3 bases, and 10 bases lay outside the gene matches. The CDR3 DNA sequence: TGTGCCAGCAGCCAGCTTACTAGCGGGAGAGGAGAAGATACGCAGTATTTT. Amino acid sequence: CASSQLTSGRGEDTQYF. Looking up the rest from reference TRBV14 and TRBJ2-3 gives the full variable domain: EAGVTQFPSHSVIEKGQTVTLRCDPISGHDNLYWYRRVMGKEIKFLLHFVKESKQDESGMPNNRFLAERTGGTYSTLKVQPAELEDSGVYFCASSQLTSGRGEDTQYFGPGTRLTVL.

With regard to this clonotype: A much larger clone lies a single base off, so this may be a read error. The rearrangement uses TRBV15 and TRBJ1-1, with 9 bases fitting TRBD1. CDR3 length: 14 residues. Trimming at V came to 5 bases and at J to 6 bases, leaving 7 bases not matched to a gene. CDR1 and CDR2 from the germline V gene are LNHNV and YYDKDF (reference sequence). The CDR3 DNA is TGTGCCACCAGCCCTGGACAGGGGTTCGCTGAAGCTTTCTTT. Its translation: CATSPGQGFAEAFF.

The V and J genes are TRBV7-9 and TRBJ2-1, with 12 bases lining up with TRBD2. This CDR3 contains 18 residues. The germline V gene has CDR1 SEHNR and CDR2 FQNEAQ (reference sequence). After removal of 1 base from V and 8 bases from J, the junction contained 12 bases not matched to a gene. Written as DNA, the CDR3 is TGTGCCAGCAGCTTAGTCCTGCTAGCGGGAGGGCCGGTGGATGAGCAGTTCTTC. It specifies CASSLVLLAGGPVDEQFF.

V usage is TRBV29-1 and J usage is TRBJ2-2, with 9 bases matching TRBD1. Germline V CDR1 and CDR2: SQVTM, ANQGSEA. The CDR3 sequence is 17 residues long. J was trimmed by 3 bases and V by 3 bases; bases with no gene match: 11. The CDR3, as DNA: TGCAGCGTTGATACAGGGGGCGCGGTGGGGTACACCGGGGAGCTGTTTTTT. Its protein product is CSVDTGGAVGYTGELFF.

The chain recombines TRBV2 with TRBJ2-1; D is perhaps TRBD1 (7 bases). Trimming took 6 bases from V and 1 from J, leaving 10 bases between them. CDR3 length equals 14 residues. Germline CDR1 and CDR2: SNHLY and FYNNEI. In DNA form, the CDR3 reads TGTGCCAGCAGACAGGGGAGGTCCTACAATGAGCAGTTCTTC. Translating gives CASRQGRSYNEQFF.

This clonotype was detected only a few times. A much larger clone lies a single base off, so this may be a read error. The rearrangement uses TRBV2 and TRBJ2-7; no clear D gene. CDR1 is SNHLY and CDR2 is FYNNEI in the germline V gene. The CDR3 runs to 15 residues. The CDR3 is CTSSGKGSGSYEQYF. CDR3 nucleotide sequence: TGTACCAGCAGTGGCAAAGGGTCGGGCTCCTACGAGCAGTACTTC.

This clonotype showed up many times. The rearrangement links TRBV4-3 to TRBJ1-1; D might be TRBD1 (6 bases). Trimming pared 2 bases from V and 6 bases from J, leaving 22 bases between. This CDR3 contains 17 residues. The germline CDR1 and CDR2 sequences are LGHNA and YSLEER. CDR3 nucleotides: TGCGCCAGCAGCCAAACAACCAGGGACATATTCAAGGCTGAAGCTTTCTTT. Translation gives CASSQTTRDIFKAEAFF.

This clonotype was counted many times. The chain joins TRBV6-2 or TRBV6-3 to TRBJ2-7, with 8 bases aligning to TRBD2. V shed 7 bases and J 5 bases; nucleotides not matched to a gene: 7. CDR1 MNHEY and CDR2 SVGEGT come from the germline V gene. The CDR3 consists of 13 residues. The chain's CDR3 is CASMDGRDDEQYF. CDR3 DNA sequence: TGTGCCAGCATGGACGGGAGGGACGACGAGCAGTACTTC.

This clonotype showed up many times. CDR3 coding DNA: TGTGCCAGCAGCGTAGCAGCGACTAGCGGACCCTCCTACGAGCAGTACTTC. Amino acid sequence: CASSVAATSGPSYEQYF. V is TRBV9 and J is TRBJ2-7, with 9 bases identical to TRBD2. After removal of 0 bases from V and 0 bases from J, the junction contained 7 bases not matched to a gene. The CDR3 totals 17 residues. Germline CDR1 SGDLS, CDR2 YYNGEE.